This T cell receptor (beta chain) was documented in a study of cytomegalovirus exposure and HLA in healthy donors (dated by TCRdb to 2016 to 2017). Regarding the complete study: An earlier analysis of under 600 of the donors reported roughly 270 Gb of sequence data and some 100 million unique TCR beta sequences from 150 million to 200 million T cells. The number of donors typed differed by locus, with about 629-630 for A, B, C, DRB1 and DQB1, roughly 520 for DQA1, over 600 for DPA1, and some 470 for DPB1. In addition to the first cohort of 650 to 750 subjects, a separate validation cohort of 120 different subjects was used. Among about 360 genotyped donors of the cohort, an average of around 240,000 unique TCR beta nucleotide sequences were sequenced per donor, roughly 18% of them non-productive. Class I and class II HLA loci were covered by the typing at four-digit resolution. High-throughput TCR immunosequencing, statistical association of individual TCRs with disease status, and machine learning were combined to predict cytomegalovirus infection status. The genetic ancestry cluster associated with self-reported Caucasian donors included 65% to 90% of the 350 to 500 genotyped donors. Rather than using new phenotypic data, the later analysis identified candidate immune exposures from TCR beta sequences and from how often those sequences occurred across donors. A later genetic analysis used genome-wide SNP genotypes for about 60% of the 666 donors, treating that subset as a discovery cohort. To study patterns of TCR occurrence, a later analysis re-analyzed previously published TCR beta repertoires from 550 to 800 donors and added high-resolution HLA genotyping. Donor age, sex, ethnicity and CMV serostatus were compiled together with the repertoire data. An earlier analysis of roughly 600 of the donors used high-throughput TCR beta sequencing to judge whether each TCR beta V gene segment behaved as functional or pseudogenic. Every discovery cohort repertoire had been produced on one sequencing platform. The study aimed to test whether cataloging public T cell receptors could reveal signatures of past pathogen exposure. The study profiled the T cell repertoires of fewer than 850 subjects by immunosequencing and related them to cytomegalovirus serostatus. Roughly five DR-DQ haplotypes were handled as single units for association and clustering because linkage in the cohort was strong. About 300 gigabases of sequencing data and tens of millions of unique TCR sequences were included in an early release covering roughly 600 HLA-typed donors.

What the work shows at the level of the full study, not this receptor alone: The sequencing pipeline was judged likely to have produced a cluster of highly shared sequence variants as a technical artifact. The 87-base-pair reads could not distinguish some IMGT-functional V segments, including TRBV6-2 and TRBV6-3, so those segments were excluded. The study listed 164 TCR beta chains as associated with cytomegalovirus. In a later analysis, most CMV-associated TCR beta chains were found to appear HLA-restricted, with HLA associations seemingly driven largely by CMV exposure. Because HLA typing was unavailable for some donors at each locus, only the typed subset was used in association tests. In a later analysis, the rate of TCR association differed among HLA loci, with DRB1 alleles having the most associated TCRs and HLA-C alleles having the fewest. An earlier analysis of 587 of the donors showed that most TCR beta V segments appeared in productive rearrangements either about 90% or about 30% of the time, which broadly matched IMGT annotations. Linkage disequilibrium might explain the correlated functional status among segregating V segments, but an unknown experimental factor could not be excluded. At a false discovery rate of 0.05, a later analysis linked 16,000 or so TCR beta sequences to specific HLA alleles. A later genetic analysis reported fewer N-insertions in productive TCRs among donors in an Asian-associated ancestry cluster than the roughly 700-donor mean. In this cohort, only TCR beta chains were sequenced, and detectable features were limited by the absence of alpha or paired-chain data. In a later analysis, several top co-occurrence clusters were reported to appear linked to parvovirus B19, influenza, CMV and Epstein-Barr virus. Sequencing depth was assumed to be roughly uniform across donors in the presence/absence analyses, though that assumption may not hold. The classifier was reported to diagnose cytomegalovirus status with high specificity and sensitivity in both the original and validation cohorts. In a later genetic analysis, a missense DCLRE1C variant was associated with V-gene and J-gene trimming of TCR beta chains, and the association was replicated in an independent cohort. When HLA alleles, especially DR and DQ, strongly co-occurred, TCR associations were difficult to assign to individual alleles. According to the authors, the approach could potentially be generalized to other disease states and immunological phenotypes. Three of the identified cytomegalovirus-associated TCR beta chains were confirmed in vitro to be specific for cytomegalovirus antigens. A further reported finding was that TCR beta sequences accurately predicted the HLA-A and HLA-B alleles for most subjects in the first cohort. Most TCR sequences were observed very rarely across donors, whereas some public TCRs were present in many individuals. In a later analysis, HLA-associated TCR beta chains showed more clonal expansion and lower generation probabilities than non-associated chains that were equally common. CMV serostatus was the only immune exposure information available for the cohort. The earlier analysis of around 600 of the donors excluded some 15 rarely observed V segments, including chromosome 9 orphons, because counts were too low.

Deletion took 0 bases off V and 0 bases off J, with a span of 12 bases between the germline ends. From cysteine to phenylalanine, the CDR3 is 16 amino acids long. Only the CDR3 region is kept as DNA, spanning 48 bases read in frame from base 1. Based on the germline V gene (reference sequence), the CDR1 and CDR2 sequences are SGHNT and YYREEE. Regarding this clone: There is no known antigen for this receptor. The record has no base qualities; no much larger clone is one base away.

The cohort was made up of under 800 healthy bone marrow donors. At the time of sampling, all cohort members were nominally healthy, though unrecorded immune exposures were likely present. The donor was CMV seronegative and was included in the group of under 450 seronegative cohort members. A peripheral blood sample was provided by each donor, and peripheral blood mononuclear cells were used for TCR beta sequencing. Genomic DNA was extracted from the blood cell samples with the Qiagen DNeasy Blood Extraction Kit. Library preparation was by the immunoSEQ multiplex PCR assay. A mixture of 60 forward primers for TCR Vbeta segments and 13 reverse primers for TCR Jbeta segments was used in the multiplex PCR. A multiplex PCR assay on genomic DNA amplified the CDR3 region of rearranged TCR beta genes. The Illumina HiSeq System was used to sequence the amplified TCR beta libraries as 87-base-pair reads. The authors processed their data as follows. Across the roughly 600 repertoires, a later analysis counted 75 million to 90 million unique TCR beta chains, roughly 11 million of which were shared by at least two donors. Raw reads were error-corrected and collapsed into unique sequences by a nearest-neighbor algorithm in which closely related sequences were merged to remove PCR and sequencing errors. To assign V, D and J gene segments, CDR3 sequences were aligned to IMGT reference sequences. Each retained sequence needed at least a six-nucleotide match to both a V gene segment and a J gene segment. Rearrangements were called productive when the CDR3 lacked stop codons and stayed in frame with V and J; all others were non-productive. Following IMGT convention, CDR3 was defined as the stretch from the second conserved V-encoded cysteine to the conserved J-encoded phenylalanine. The earlier analysis of 587 of the donors excluded sequences that lacked an unambiguous match to a single V gene segment. In an earlier analysis of 587 of the donors, V segments were called functional above 56.7% productive rearrangements and were called segregating when the between-donor standard deviation exceeded 5%. A statistical classification framework was developed to diagnose cytomegalovirus status using the catalog of TCR beta chain sequences. In a later analysis, TCR nucleotide sequences were compared against IMGT/GENE-DB human TR gene sequences so that V and J genes could be assigned. In a later analysis, CDR3 sequences and most-parsimonious VDJ recombination scenarios were assigned using the TCRdist pipeline. A later analysis defined each TCR beta chain by its CDR3 amino acid sequence plus V-gene family, and excluded reads lacking a unique V-gene family. To address suspected cross-contamination and a sequencing artifact, a later analysis removed several hundred highly shared, low-generation-probability nucleotide sequences. For each public chain, a later analysis derived a clonal expansion index from normalized ranks of inferred template counts within each repertoire. Generation probabilities in a later analysis came from a VDJ recombination model fitted to out-of-frame rearrangements, and those results were checked against IGoR. A later analysis scored TCR-TCR, TCR-HLA and TCR-CMV co-occurrence with hypergeometric tests, applying a repertoire-size bias correction to TCR pairs. In a later analysis, false discovery rates were estimated by permuting HLA or CMV assignments 20 times. In a later analysis, co-occurring TCRs were grouped with DBSCAN, and TCRdist sequence similarity was added when clustering was performed within HLA-allele-positive subsets. Repertoires with fewer than 30,000 or more than 120,000 public chains were left out of co-occurrence clustering, as were four to six repertoires with anomalous nucleotide sharing. Not all clones reach the TCRdb copy of this immuneACCESS table, which keeps in-frame sequences only. Checked studies attribute under half of the gap to unresolved V genes and leave the rest unexplained. The V and J calls and the clone size are those of that table, but D and trimming were determined from the DNA. The sample contains roughly 36,000 clones, just under 75% of them found a single time. Over 5.5% of the sample is held by the ten biggest clonotypes.

The sequence joins TRBV5-4 to TRBJ1-2; TRBD1 is perhaps the D gene, given 6 matching bases. The sequence was collected from a man aged 25-40 years in good health and CMV-seronegative. What was sequenced was PBMCs. Read as DNA, the sequence is TGTGCCAGCAGCTTGGTGGACAGTCCGACTAACTATGGCTACACCTTC. Its translation is CASSLVDSPTNYGYTF.